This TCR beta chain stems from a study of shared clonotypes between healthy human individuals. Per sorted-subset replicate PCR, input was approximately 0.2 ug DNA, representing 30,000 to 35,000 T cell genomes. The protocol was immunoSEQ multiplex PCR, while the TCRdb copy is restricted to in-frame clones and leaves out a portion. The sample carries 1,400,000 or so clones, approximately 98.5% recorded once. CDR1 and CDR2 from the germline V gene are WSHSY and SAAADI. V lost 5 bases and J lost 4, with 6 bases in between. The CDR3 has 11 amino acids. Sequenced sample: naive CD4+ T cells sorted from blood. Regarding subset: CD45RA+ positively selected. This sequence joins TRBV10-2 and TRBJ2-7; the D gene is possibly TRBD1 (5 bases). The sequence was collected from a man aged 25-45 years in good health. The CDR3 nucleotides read TGCGCCAGCAGTCAGGGTTACGAGCAGTACTTC. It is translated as CASSQGYEQYF.